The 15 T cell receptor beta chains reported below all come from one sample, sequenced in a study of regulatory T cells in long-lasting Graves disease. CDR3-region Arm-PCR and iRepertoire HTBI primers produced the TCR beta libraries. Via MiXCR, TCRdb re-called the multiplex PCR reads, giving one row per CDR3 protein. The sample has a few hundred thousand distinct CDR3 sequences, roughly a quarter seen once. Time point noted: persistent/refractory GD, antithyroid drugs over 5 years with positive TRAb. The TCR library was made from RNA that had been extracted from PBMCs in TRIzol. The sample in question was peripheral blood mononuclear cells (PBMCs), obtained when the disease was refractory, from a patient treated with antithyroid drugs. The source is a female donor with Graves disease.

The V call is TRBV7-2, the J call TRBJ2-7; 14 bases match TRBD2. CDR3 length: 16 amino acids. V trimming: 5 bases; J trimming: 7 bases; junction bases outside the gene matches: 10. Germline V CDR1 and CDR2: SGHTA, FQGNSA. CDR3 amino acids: CASSPRGLAGVVEQYF. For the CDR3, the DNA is TGTGCCAGCAGCCCCCGGGGACTAGCGGGAGTTGTTGAGCAGTACTTC.

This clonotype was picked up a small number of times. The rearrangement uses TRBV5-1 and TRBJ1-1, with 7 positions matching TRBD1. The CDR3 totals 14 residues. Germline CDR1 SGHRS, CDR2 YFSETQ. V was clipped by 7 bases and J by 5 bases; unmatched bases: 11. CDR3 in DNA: TGCGCCAGCTCCGGGCACAGGGGAGGGACTGAAGCTTTCTTT. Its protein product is CASSGHRGGTEAFF.

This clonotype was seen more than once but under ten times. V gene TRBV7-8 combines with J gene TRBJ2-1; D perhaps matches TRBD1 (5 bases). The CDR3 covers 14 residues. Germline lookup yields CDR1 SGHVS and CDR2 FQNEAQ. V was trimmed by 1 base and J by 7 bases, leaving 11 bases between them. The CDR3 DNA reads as TGTGCCAGCAGCTTAGTGGTCAGGGCGAATGAGCAGTTCTTC. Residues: CASSLVVRANEQFF.

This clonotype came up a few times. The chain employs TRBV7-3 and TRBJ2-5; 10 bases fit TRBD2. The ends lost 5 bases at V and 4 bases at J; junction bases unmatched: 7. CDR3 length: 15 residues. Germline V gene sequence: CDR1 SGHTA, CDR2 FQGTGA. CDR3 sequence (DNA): TGTGCCAGCAGCCCGTCTAGCGGGAGTGGAGAGACCCAGTACTTC. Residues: CASSPSSGSGETQYF.

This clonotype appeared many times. The CDR3 region is CASSLYRDRVGYGYTF. Written as DNA, the CDR3 is TGTGCCAGCAGCCTATACCGGGACAGGGTAGGGTATGGCTACACCTTC. The chain is built from TRBV12-3 or TRBV12-4 and TRBJ1-2; 9 nucleotides align to TRBD1. This CDR3 region has 16 residues. J gave up 5 bases and V 6 bases, and 13 bases lay outside the gene matches.

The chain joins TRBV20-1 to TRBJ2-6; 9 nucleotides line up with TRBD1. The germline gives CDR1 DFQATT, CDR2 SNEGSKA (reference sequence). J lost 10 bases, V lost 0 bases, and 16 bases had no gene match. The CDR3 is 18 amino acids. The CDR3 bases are TGCAGTGCTAGAGATCTACAGGGGGCGAGCTCTGGGTCTAACGTCCTGACTTTC. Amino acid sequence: CSARDLQGASSGSNVLTF.

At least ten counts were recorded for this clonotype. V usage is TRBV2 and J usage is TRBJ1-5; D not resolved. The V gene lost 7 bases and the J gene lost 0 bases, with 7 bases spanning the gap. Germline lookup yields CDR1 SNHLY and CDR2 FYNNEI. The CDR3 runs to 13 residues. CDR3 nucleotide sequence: TGTGCCAGCAAAGTTTATAGCAATCAGCCCCAGCATTTT. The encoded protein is CASKVYSNQPQHF.

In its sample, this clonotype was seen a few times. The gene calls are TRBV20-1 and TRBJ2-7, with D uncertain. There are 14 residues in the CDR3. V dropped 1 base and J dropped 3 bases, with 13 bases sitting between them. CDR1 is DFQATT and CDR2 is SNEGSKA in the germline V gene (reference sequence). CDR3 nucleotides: TGCAGTGCTAGAGTGACGGCGGCGGACTACGAGCAGTACTTC. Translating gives CSARVTAADYEQYF.

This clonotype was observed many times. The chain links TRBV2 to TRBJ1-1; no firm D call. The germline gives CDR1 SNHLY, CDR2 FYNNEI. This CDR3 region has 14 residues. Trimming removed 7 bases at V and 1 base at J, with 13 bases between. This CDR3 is CASNKRAENTEAFF. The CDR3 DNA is TGTGCCAGCAACAAAAGGGCCGAGAACACTGAAGCTTTCTTT. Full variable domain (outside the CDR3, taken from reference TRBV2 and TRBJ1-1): EPEVTQTPSHQVTQMGQEVILRCVPISNHLYFYWYRQILGQKVEFLVSFYNNEISEKSEIFDDQFSVERPDGSNFTLKIRSTKLEDSAMYFCASNKRAENTEAFFGQGTRLTVV.

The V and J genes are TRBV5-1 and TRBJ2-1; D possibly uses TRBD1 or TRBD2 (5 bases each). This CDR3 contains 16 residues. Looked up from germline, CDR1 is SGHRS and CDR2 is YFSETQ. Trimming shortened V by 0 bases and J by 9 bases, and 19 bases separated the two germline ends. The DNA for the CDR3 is TGCGCCAGCAGCTTGGCCGTAACTACGGAGAGGGGTGAGCAGTTCTTC. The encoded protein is CASSLAVTTERGEQFF.

The CDR3 protein is CASSSDRGLDTEAFF. DNA for the CDR3: TGTGCCAGCAGTTCTGACAGGGGATTGGATACTGAAGCTTTCTTT. The chain is built from TRBV6-9 and TRBJ1-1, with 8 bases aligning to TRBD1. The trim removed 4 bases at V and 5 bases at J, leaving 9 bases unmatched. The CDR3 consists of 15 residues. CDR1 MNHGY and CDR2 SVAAGI come from the germline V gene.

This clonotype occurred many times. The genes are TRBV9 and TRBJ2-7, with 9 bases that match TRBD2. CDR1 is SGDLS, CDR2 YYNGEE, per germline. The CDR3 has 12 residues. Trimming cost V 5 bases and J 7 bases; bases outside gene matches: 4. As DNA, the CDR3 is TGTGCCAGCAGTAGAGCGGGAGGAGAGCAGTACTTC. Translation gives CASSRAGGEQYF.

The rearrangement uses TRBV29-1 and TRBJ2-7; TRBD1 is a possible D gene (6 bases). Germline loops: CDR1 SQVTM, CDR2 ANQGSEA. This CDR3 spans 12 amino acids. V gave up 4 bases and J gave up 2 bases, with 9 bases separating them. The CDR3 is CSVAGAAYEQYF. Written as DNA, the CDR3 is TGCAGCGTTGCAGGGGCTGCCTACGAGCAGTACTTC.

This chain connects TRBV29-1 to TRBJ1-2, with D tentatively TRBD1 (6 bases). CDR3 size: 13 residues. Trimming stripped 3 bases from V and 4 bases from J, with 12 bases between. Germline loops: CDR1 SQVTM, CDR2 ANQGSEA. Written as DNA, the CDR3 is TGCAGCGTTGACGGGGGGCGCGGCTATGGCTACACCTTC. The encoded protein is CSVDGGRGYGYTF.

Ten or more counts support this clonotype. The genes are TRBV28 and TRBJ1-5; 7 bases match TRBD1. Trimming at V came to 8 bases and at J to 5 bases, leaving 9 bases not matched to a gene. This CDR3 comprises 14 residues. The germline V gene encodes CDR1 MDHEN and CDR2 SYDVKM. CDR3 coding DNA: TGTGCCAGCCAAAGGGGACAGTCATATCAGCCCCAGCATTTT. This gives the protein CASQRGQSYQPQHF.